This section outlines one T cell receptor (beta chain) sequence together with its context. Its antigen is still unknown. In TCRdb, the 5' RACE reads were re-called with MiXCR into one record per CDR3 protein. The table records a few hundred thousand distinct CDR3 sequences, about a sixth of them present only once. The sample originates from a study of T-cell memory formation after mild COVID-19. Whole-study context: Largely donor-specific sequence clusters came from a couple of donors.

Study results and limitations: Most CD4+ clones that shrank were in CM and EM, while CD8+ ones turned up in EMRA. The finding that pre-infection memory included some responding clones suggested that cross-reactive memory joined.

The sequenced sample consisted of PBMCs or a T cell subset sorted from them (not recorded which). This clonotype was obtained from a young man who had mild COVID-19 (a few samples of this study predate the infection). Cell type and time point are not known.

The CDR3 DNA reads as TGCAGTGCCAACTCGGTGGAACCAGGGCTAGACACCGGGGAGCTGTTTTTT. Amino acid sequence: CSANSVEPGLDTGELFF. This chain links TRBV20-1 with TRBJ2-2, with a weak D call TRBD1 (5 bases). Trimming pared 6 bases from V and 3 bases from J, leaving 23 bases between. Germline V gene lookup returns CDR1 DFQATT and CDR2 SNEGSKA (reference sequence). The CDR3 has 17 residues.